The 20 T cell receptor beta chains below come from one sample, sequenced in a study of response to subunit inactivated influenza vaccine. A single record per CDR3 protein comes from TCRdb applying MiXCR to the RT-PCR reads. The sample yields about 650,000 distinct CDR3 sequences, 11% to 15% seen once. The source material was PBMCs from blood, sampled 14 days before vaccination. These receptors all come from a man in his fifties who received an inactivated influenza vaccine.

This clonotype has a handful of counts. V gene TRBV5-1 combines with J gene TRBJ1-5; D is uncertain. Germline-derived CDR1 and CDR2 are SGHRS and YFSETQ. The V and J ends lost 0 bases and 5 bases respectively, with 9 bases between them. The CDR3 is made up of 14 amino acids. CDR3 bases: TGCGCCAGCAGCTTGGGCGATACTCATCAGCCCCAGCATTTT. Translated, it gives CASSLGDTHQPQHF.

This clonotype has a handful of counts. The chain uses TRBV12-3 or TRBV12-4 and TRBJ1-5; no clear D. V lost 3 bases to trimming and J lost 3 bases, with 3 bases between them. The CDR3 has 12 amino acids. CDR3 DNA: TGTGCCAGCAGTTTTAACAATCAGCCCCAGCATTTT. Protein product: CASSFNNQPQHF.

This clonotype was found a few times. The chain joins TRBV20-1 to TRBJ2-7; D is unclear. CDR1 and CDR2 (germline): DFQATT, SNEGSKA (reference sequence). Trimming took off 5 bases at V and 0 bases at J, with 11 bases between the two ends. CDR3 length: 13 amino acids. The CDR3 DNA sequence: TGCAGTGCTCCGGGTCTAAGCTCCTACGAGCAGTACTTC. It encodes CSAPGLSSYEQYF.

The CDR3 protein is CASSWGVNTGELFF. The DNA for the CDR3 is TGTGCCAGCAGCTGGGGAGTTAACACCGGGGAGCTGTTTTTT. The chain employs TRBV7-2 and TRBJ2-2; TRBD2 is a possible D gene (5 bases). The CDR3 loop spans 14 amino acids. The germline CDR1 and CDR2 sequences are SGHTA and FQGNSA. With 4 bases removed from V and 2 bases from J, the gap between germline ends came to 8 bases.

This clonotype has ten or more counts. This chain uses TRBV12-3 or TRBV12-4 with TRBJ1-1, with 7 bases identical to TRBD1. Trimming at V came to 6 bases and at J to 0 bases, leaving 4 bases not matched to a gene. The CDR3 is 14 residues long. DNA for the CDR3: TGTGCCAGCAGGCGCGACAGGGTGAACACTGAAGCTTTCTTT. Amino acid sequence: CASRRDRVNTEAFF.

This clonotype occurred a few times. V is TRBV20-1 and J is TRBJ2-2; 10 positions match TRBD2. This CDR3 has 18 residues. V shed 1 base and J 4 bases; nucleotides not matched to a gene: 12. CDR1 DFQATT and CDR2 SNEGSKA come from the germline V gene (reference sequence). The CDR3 bases are TGCAGTGCTAGAGGTTACTTCAGCGGGAGGGCCGGCACCGGGGAGCTGTTTTTT. Protein: CSARGYFSGRAGTGELFF.

This chain joins TRBV7-8 and TRBJ2-5; D call uncertain. The CDR3 length is 14 residues. Germline values: CDR1 SGHVS, CDR2 FQNEAQ. Trimming removed 0 bases at V and 2 bases at J, with 7 bases between. The CDR3 nucleotides read TGTGCCAGCAGCTTAGCGATGGGGCAAGAGACCCAGTACTTC. Translating gives CASSLAMGQETQYF.

In this sample, this clonotype turned up a few times. The J gene is TRBJ1-2, the V gene TRBV12-3 or TRBV12-4; D ambiguous. Trimming left V 1 base short and J 4 bases short, with 7 bases between. This CDR3 contains 13 residues. This chain's CDR3 is CASSLGLLYGYTF. Written as DNA, the CDR3 is TGTGCCAGCAGTTTAGGGCTACTCTATGGCTACACCTTC.

In its sample, this clonotype was seen a few times. The J gene is TRBJ2-5, the V gene TRBV9, with D unresolved. The ends were cut back, 4 bases at V and 5 bases at J, with 15 bases in the middle. This CDR3 comprises 14 residues. CDR1 and CDR2 (germline): SGDLS, YYNGEE. CDR3 in DNA: TGTGCCAGCAGCCTCTCCCCCATACAGGAGACCCAGTACTTC. Its protein product is CASSLSPIQETQYF.

This sequence joins TRBV20-1 and TRBJ2-7; D is perhaps TRBD1 (6 bases). The germline V gene encodes CDR1 DFQATT and CDR2 SNEGSKA (reference sequence). Trimming shortened V by 5 bases and J by 2 bases, and 13 bases separated the two germline ends. The CDR3 sequence is 13 residues long. Here the CDR3 reads CSAQQGSTYEQYF. The DNA for the CDR3 is TGCAGTGCTCAACAGGGATCGACCTACGAGCAGTACTTC.

The rearrangement uses TRBV3-1 and TRBJ1-2; D is uncertain. The CDR3 spans 15 residues. Per the germline V gene, CDR1 is LGHDT and CDR2 is YNNKEL (reference sequence). Trimming left V 2 bases short and J 5 bases short, with 15 bases between. The CDR3 nucleotides are TGTGCCAGCAGCCAAACTACAAGGACCCTTTATGGCTACACCTTC. It codes for CASSQTTRTLYGYTF.

This clonotype was counted many times. V gene TRBV12-3 or TRBV12-4 combines with J gene TRBJ1-2; D might be TRBD1 (6 bases). The CDR3 is 13 residues long. Trimming stripped 5 bases from V and 8 bases from J, with 15 bases between. The CDR3 DNA follows: TGTGCCAGCAGTCGAGACAGGATCAACGGCTACACCTTC. This gives the protein CASSRDRINGYTF.

This clonotype has at least ten counts. The chain carries TRBV11-2 and TRBJ2-5, with a possible D match to TRBD1 (5 bases). Trimming removed 6 bases at V and 4 bases at J, with 18 bases between. Germline loops: CDR1 SGHAT, CDR2 FQNNGV. CDR3 length: 15 amino acids. The CDR3: CASSRPGPGAETQYF. The CDR3, as DNA: TGTGCCAGCAGTCGCCCAGGGCCAGGAGCAGAGACCCAGTACTTC.

For this clonotype: The junction shows a germline mismatch at one end, possibly a read error. The rearrangement links TRBV3-1 to TRBJ2-3; 7 nucleotides line up with TRBD2. This CDR3 comprises 18 residues. From germline, CDR1 is LGHDT and CDR2 YNNKEL (reference sequence). CDR3 loop: CASSQGWGGWGRTDTQNF. Here the CDR3 DNA reads TGTGCCAGCAGCCAAGGATGGGGGGGTTGGGGCCGCACAGATACGCAGAATTTT.

This clonotype has at least ten counts. The chain joins TRBV6-2 or TRBV6-3 to TRBJ2-7, with D hard to call. Germline values: CDR1 MNHEY, CDR2 SVGEGT. Trimming shortened V by 5 bases and J by 3 bases, and 8 bases separated the two germline ends. This CDR3 is built from 12 residues. The CDR3: CASSHPDYEQYF. The CDR3 nucleotides are TGTGCCAGCAGTCACCCAGACTACGAGCAGTACTTC.

This clonotype occurred a few times. This chain joins TRBV2 and TRBJ2-2; 9 bases are shared with TRBD1. Germline V gene lookup returns CDR1 SNHLY and CDR2 FYNNEI. The trim removed 5 bases at V and 3 bases at J, leaving 4 bases unmatched. The CDR3 is made up of 15 amino acids. CDR3 in amino acids: CASSRDRVDTGELFF. As DNA, the CDR3 is TGTGCCAGCAGTAGGGACAGGGTCGACACCGGGGAGCTGTTTTTT.

This clonotype showed up just a few times. The CDR3 DNA reads as TGTGCCAGCAGCCCGGAGATGCCCCCCGTCTCCTACGAGCAGTACTTC. Its protein product is CASSPEMPPVSYEQYF. The chain combines TRBV3-1 with TRBJ2-7; D unresolved. The V gene's germline CDR1 is LGHDT and CDR2 YNNKEL (reference sequence). The V gene lost 4 bases and the J gene lost 0 bases, with 16 bases spanning the gap. The CDR3 has 16 amino acids.

This clonotype has a handful of counts. The genes are TRBV19 and TRBJ2-1, with TRBD1 as a possible D gene (7 bases). CDR1 is LNHDA, CDR2 SQIVND, per germline (reference sequence). V shed 6 bases and J shed 10 bases, with 19 bases lying between them. This CDR3 is built from 14 residues. The CDR3 coding sequence is TGTGCCAGTAGAGCGGCCAGCGGAGGGGGCGAGCAGTTCTTC. It translates to CASRAASGGGEQFF.

This clonotype was seen many times. V and J are TRBV5-1 and TRBJ2-3, with 8 bases aligning to TRBD1. J lost 2 bases, V lost 4 bases, and 6 bases had no gene match. The CDR3 runs 15 residues. Germline CDR1 reads SGHRS; CDR2 reads YFSETQ. CDR3 in amino acids: CASSQDRASTDTQYF. The CDR3 DNA sequence: TGCGCCAGCAGCCAGGACAGGGCCTCCACAGATACGCAGTATTTT.

V is TRBV28 and J is TRBJ1-2; D not certain. V was cut by 7 bases and J by 4 bases, with 28 bases left in between. The CDR3 has 18 amino acids. Germline CDR1 reads MDHEN; CDR2 reads SYDVKM. CDR3 protein: CASKTSPQSPLWGYGYTF. CDR3 nucleotide sequence: TGTGCCAGCAAAACGTCGCCTCAAAGCCCCCTCTGGGGCTATGGCTACACCTTC.